The 21 T cell receptor beta chains in this list originate from one sample, sequenced in a study of a mutant IDH1 vaccine in newly diagnosed glioma. The repertoire was sequenced with immunoSEQ multiplex PCR; TCRdb's copy has only in-frame clones and lacks some. Of nearly 30,000 clones in the sample, roughly 87% are singletons; the top ten hold more than 2.5%. Time point meaning: week 5, during vaccination. It was 300 ug of mutant IDH1 20-mer peptide that made up each vaccine dose, given with topical imiquimod. These receptors have no known antigen. This material consisted of peripheral blood mononuclear cells (PBMCs), taken from a glioma patient whose treatment included an IDH1 peptide vaccine. The receptors were gathered from a woman aged 40 to 50 with glioma. Some clones in this sample may be carry-over from other donors' samples.

V usage is TRBV4-2 and J usage is TRBJ1-4; possible D gene TRBD1, 6 bases. The ends were cut back, 4 bases at V and 10 bases at J, with 13 bases in the middle. The V gene's germline CDR1 is LGHNA and CDR2 YNFKEQ. CDR3 length: 13 amino acids. The CDR3 DNA reads TGTGCCAGCAGCCCTCCGGACAGTGGAAAACTGTTTTTT. Translated: CASSPPDSGKLFF.

This rearrangement joins TRBV19 to TRBJ1-5; D possibly corresponds to TRBD1 (5 bases). Germline-derived CDR1 and CDR2 are LNHDA and SQIVND (reference sequence). This CDR3 is built from 17 residues. V was cut by 1 base and J by 4 bases, with 17 bases left in between. CDR3 region: CASSIGRWGDQNQPQHF. DNA of the CDR3: TGTGCCAGTAGTATAGGAAGATGGGGGGACCAAAATCAGCCCCAGCATTTT.

CDR3 residues: CASSRTRSPLHF. For the CDR3, the DNA is TGTGCCAGCAGCCGCACGAGATCACCCCTCCACTTT. The rearrangement uses TRBV7-9 and TRBJ1-6; D uncertain. CDR3 length equals 12 residues. Trimming shortened V by 5 bases and J by 10 bases, and 9 bases separated the two germline ends. Germline V gene data show CDR1 as SEHNR and CDR2 as FQNEAQ (reference sequence).

V gene TRBV28 combines with J gene TRBJ1-2; TRBD1 agrees at 9 bases. V was pared by 5 bases and J by 7 bases, with 14 bases of the junction left unmatched. The germline V gene has CDR1 MDHEN and CDR2 SYDVKM. CDR3 length: 16 amino acids. The CDR3 nucleotides are TGTGCCAGCAGTCCCACACTAACAGGGGGCGCTTTTGGCTACACCTTC. As protein: CASSPTLTGGAFGYTF.

J is TRBJ2-7 and V is TRBV7-2, with 9 bases aligning to TRBD2. CDR1 and CDR2 from the germline V gene are SGHTA and FQGNSA. The CDR3 sequence is 17 residues long. V lost 0 bases, J lost 0 bases, and 6 bases stayed unmatched. The CDR3 DNA follows: TGTGCCAGCAGCTTAGCGCGACTAGCGGATAGCTCCTACGAGCAGTACTTC. It encodes CASSLARLADSSYEQYF.

The chain couples TRBV6-5 to TRBJ1-5, with D tentatively TRBD1 (5 bases). CDR1 is MNHEY, CDR2 SVGAGI, per germline. Trimming took 0 bases from V and 6 from J, leaving 9 bases between them. The CDR3 extends over 14 amino acids. The CDR3 region has the DNA TGTGCCAGCAGTTACTCGGGGGTGGGTCAGCCCCAGCATTTT. This sequence encodes CASSYSGVGQPQHF.

The V gene is TRBV18, the J gene TRBJ1-3; D is undetermined. Germline CDR1 KGHSH, CDR2 LQKENI. V was shortened by 8 bases and J by 0 bases, with 17 bases between the two germline ends. The CDR3 is made up of 16 amino acids. The CDR3 DNA sequence: TGTGCCAGCGCCTTCGTAGACGGGAGCTCTGGAAACACCATATATTTT. It translates to CASAFVDGSSGNTIYF.

The chain employs TRBV28 and TRBJ1-2; no reliable D call. This CDR3 spans 12 amino acids. With 1 base removed from V and 10 bases from J, the gap between germline ends came to 10 bases. The germline gives CDR1 MDHEN, CDR2 SYDVKM. The CDR3 protein is CASSLFSGFYTF. The CDR3 DNA is TGTGCCAGCAGTTTATTTTCTGGATTCTACACCTTC.

By proportion, this clone is medium-sized. The chain couples TRBV7-2 to TRBJ1-5; D unresolved. Germline CDR1 is SGHTA and CDR2 is FQGNSA. The CDR3 has 15 residues. V lost 3 bases and J lost 2, with 11 bases in between. The CDR3 bases are TGTGCCAGCAGCTTCCTAATCTCTGGCAATCAGCCCCAGCATTTT. Protein product: CASSFLISGNQPQHF.

This clone was seen a handful of times. The DNA of the CDR3 is TGTGCCAGCAGTTCTTCCGGGAGGGCCGCCGAGCAGTACTTC. Its translation: CASSSSGRAAEQYF. The chain joins TRBV27 to TRBJ2-7; 8 bases line up with TRBD2. Germline V CDR1 and CDR2: MNHEY, SMNVEV (reference sequence). Trimming cost V 4 bases and J 6 bases; bases outside gene matches: 8. This CDR3 is 14 amino acids long.

The genes are TRBV7-2 and TRBJ2-7; TRBD2 agrees at 7 bases. J lost 2 bases, V lost 6 bases, and 4 bases had no gene match. CDR1 SGHTA and CDR2 FQGNSA come from the germline V gene. This CDR3 is 13 amino acids long. The CDR3 spells CASSYGGAYEQYF. DNA for the CDR3: TGTGCCAGCAGTTATGGGGGGGCCTACGAGCAGTACTTC.

V usage is TRBV14 and J usage is TRBJ1-3; 7 bases line up with TRBD1. The CDR3 has 16 amino acids. V dropped 5 bases and J dropped 4; count of bases not matched to a gene: 11. From germline, CDR1 is SGHDN and CDR2 FVKESK. CDR3 coding DNA: TGTGCCAGCAGCTCCCGAGACAGGGTGTTCGGAAACACCATATATTTT. It encodes CASSSRDRVFGNTIYF.

This chain joins TRBV7-9 and TRBJ2-1; D possibly corresponds to TRBD2 (5 bases). The CDR3 length is 16 residues. CDR1 SEHNR and CDR2 FQNEAQ come from the germline V gene (reference sequence). Deletions cut 5 bases from V and 4 bases from J, with 18 bases between. In DNA form, the CDR3 reads TGTGCCAGCAGCCCCGGCCCAGCGGCCATTTACAATGAGCAGTTCTTC. This sequence encodes CASSPGPAAIYNEQFF.

CDR3 loop: CASNQDRGVPGELFF. CDR3 DNA sequence: TGTGCCAGCAACCAGGACAGGGGAGTTCCCGGGGAGCTGTTTTTT. This rearrangement joins TRBV14 to TRBJ2-2, with 9 bases that match TRBD1. CDR3 length: 15 residues. The germline CDR1 and CDR2 sequences are SGHDN and FVKESK. V was pared by 7 bases and J by 6 bases, with 9 bases of the junction left unmatched.

This clone was detected only once. This chain uses TRBV28 with TRBJ2-7; D possibly uses TRBD1 or TRBD2 (6 bases each). The ends were cut back, 5 bases at V and 8 bases at J, with 13 bases in the middle. The CDR3 runs 12 residues. Germline V gives CDR1 MDHEN, CDR2 SYDVKM. CDR3 residues: CASSPPRGQQYF. The CDR3 coding sequence is TGTGCCAGCAGTCCCCCCCGGGGGCAGCAGTACTTC.

This clone is a singleton in its sample. The chain links TRBV29-1 to TRBJ1-4; no definite D call. Germline CDR1 reads SQVTM; CDR2 reads ANQGSEA. The ends were cut back, 6 bases at V and 5 bases at J, with 19 bases in the middle. This CDR3 region has 15 residues. The CDR3 nucleotides are TGCAGCGTCGGTCGTGAGGGTACGCGCAATGAAAAACTGTTTTTT. Protein product: CSVGREGTRNEKLFF.

The chain is built from TRBV28 and TRBJ1-3; D not resolved. Germline V gene lookup returns CDR1 MDHEN and CDR2 SYDVKM. Between the trimmed V and J ends, which lost 7 bases and 0 bases, there was a span of 13 bases. The CDR3 is 15 amino acids. The CDR3 nucleotides read TGTGCCAGCAACCCCAGCGGGAGCTCTGGAAACACCATATATTTT. Residues: CASNPSGSSGNTIYF.

Here the CDR3 DNA reads TGTGCCAGCAGCTTGACCTCAGCGGGAGGAAATGAGCAGTTCTTC. Translated, it gives CASSLTSAGGNEQFF. The V gene is TRBV7-2, the J gene TRBJ2-1, with 9 bases fitting TRBD2. J lost 7 bases, V lost 3 bases, and 7 bases had no gene match. This CDR3 contains 15 residues. Germline V lookup: CDR1 SGHTA, CDR2 FQGNSA.

The rearrangement links TRBV28 to TRBJ1-3, with TRBD1 as a possible D gene (6 bases). Germline V gene data show CDR1 as MDHEN and CDR2 as SYDVKM. The CDR3 runs to 14 residues. V gave up 8 bases and J gave up 2 bases, with 13 bases separating them. The CDR3: CASGTQGTGNTIYF. CDR3 nucleotide sequence: TGTGCCAGCGGAACGCAGGGGACTGGAAACACCATATATTTT.

This clone was detected only a few times. CDR3 DNA sequence: TGTGCCAGCAGCGGCGGCTACGAGCAGTACTTC. Amino acids: CASSGGYEQYF. The rearrangement uses TRBV28 and TRBJ2-7; D is uncertain. Germline V CDR1 and CDR2: MDHEN, SYDVKM. Trimming took 6 bases from V and 3 from J, leaving 6 bases between them. The CDR3 is made up of 11 amino acids.

The rearrangement joins TRBV29-1 to TRBJ2-7, with 9 positions matching TRBD2. This CDR3 is 15 amino acids long. Germline CDR1 is SQVTM and CDR2 is ANQGSEA. Trimming took 1 base from V and 3 from J; bases not matched to a gene: 7. CDR3 protein: CSVEAWASGDYEQYF. The CDR3 DNA reads as TGCAGCGTTGAAGCATGGGCTAGCGGGGACTACGAGCAGTACTTC.